This passage covers 8 T cell receptor beta chains from one sample sequenced in a study of shared clonotypes between healthy human individuals. The protocol was immunoSEQ multiplex PCR, while the TCRdb copy is restricted to in-frame clones and leaves out a portion. The profile covers about 2.3 million clones, with approximately 90% appearing a single time and around 0.35% taken by the ten largest. Sequencing was performed on naive CD4+ T cells from PBMCs. Regarding subset: CD45RA+ positively selected. These receptors were taken from a man aged 18 to 30 in good health. Some clones in this sample may be carry-over from other donors' samples.

This chain joins TRBV7-2 and TRBJ2-3; TRBD2 is a possible D gene (6 bases). Trimming cost V 2 bases and J 6 bases, with 18 bases left between them. The germline V gene encodes CDR1 SGHTA and CDR2 FQGNSA. There are 16 residues in the CDR3. The CDR3 spells CASSLTPSGPGDTQYF. The CDR3 DNA reads as TGTGCCAGCAGCTTAACGCCCAGCGGGCCTGGGGATACGCAGTATTTT.

CDR3 sequence reads: CASSPLAPLAGGSYNEQFF. The DNA for the CDR3 is TGTGCCAGCTCACCACTGGCTCCGCTAGCGGGAGGCTCCTACAATGAGCAGTTCTTC. The chain carries TRBV18 and TRBJ2-1; 11 nucleotides align to TRBD2. The CDR3 sequence is 19 residues long. V lost 1 base and J lost 0; bases outside the gene matches: 8. Germline V CDR1 and CDR2: KGHSH, LQKENI. Filled out from reference TRBV18 and TRBJ2-1, the complete variable domain reads NAGVMQNPRHLVRRRGQEARLRCSPMKGHSHVYWYRQLPEEGLKFMVYLQKENIIDESGMPKERFSAEFPKEGPSILRIQQVVRGDSAAYFCASSPLAPLAGGSYNEQFFGPGTRLTVL.

This clone came up once. This chain uses TRBV5-1 with TRBJ2-3, with D perhaps TRBD2 (5 bases). Between the trimmed V and J ends, which lost 5 bases and 4 bases, there was a span of 11 bases. This CDR3 is 13 amino acids long. Germline assignment: CDR1 SGHRS and CDR2 YFSETQ. As DNA, the CDR3 is TGCGCCAGCAGATACGAGGGATCAGATACGCAGTATTTT. It encodes CASRYEGSDTQYF.

V gene TRBV15 combines with J gene TRBJ1-2; D gene uncertain. This CDR3 has 14 amino acids. Germline V gene sequence: CDR1 LNHNV, CDR2 YYDKDF (reference sequence). V was pared by 5 bases and J by 8 bases, with 18 bases between. The CDR3 reads CATSSGITLVGYTF. Written as DNA, the CDR3 is TGTGCCACCAGCTCGGGGATTACTCTTGTCGGCTACACCTTC.

A note on this clone: Other DNA sequences in this specimen translate into the identical CDR3. This chain uses TRBV5-1 with TRBJ2-5; D remains ambiguous. There are 13 residues in the CDR3. Germline-derived CDR1 and CDR2 are SGHRS and YFSETQ. The V end was cut by 2 bases, the J end by 4 bases, with 9 bases between. This CDR3 reads CASSLVVRETQYF. CDR3 nucleotides: TGCGCCAGCAGCTTAGTGGTTAGAGAGACCCAGTACTTC.

The chain carries TRBV4-3 and TRBJ1-3; D possibly corresponds to TRBD1 (6 bases). The CDR3 is made up of 15 amino acids. Trimming stripped 3 bases from V and 2 bases from J, with 11 bases between. Germline assignment: CDR1 LGHNA and CDR2 YSLEER. CDR3 in DNA: TGCGCCAGCAGCCAGAACAGGGAACCTGGAAACACCATATATTTT. Its protein product is CASSQNREPGNTIYF.

With regard to this clone: Other DNA sequences of this sample code for an identical CDR3. CDR3 sequence: CASSVGTAQETQYF. The CDR3 DNA is TGTGCCAGCAGCGTGGGTACGGCCCAAGAGACCCAGTACTTC. This chain uses TRBV9 with TRBJ2-5; D call uncertain. From germline, CDR1 is SGDLS and CDR2 YYNGEE. The V end was cut by 2 bases, the J end by 1 base, with 9 bases between. The CDR3 runs to 14 residues.

The rearrangement links TRBV6-6 to TRBJ2-2; 8 bases map to TRBD2. The trim removed 5 bases at V and 2 bases at J, leaving 4 bases unmatched. This CDR3 has 15 residues. Germline V gives CDR1 MNHNY, CDR2 SVGAGI (reference sequence). DNA of the CDR3: TGTGCCAGCAGTATAGCGGGACTTAACACCGGGGAGCTGTTTTTT. It encodes CASSIAGLNTGELFF.